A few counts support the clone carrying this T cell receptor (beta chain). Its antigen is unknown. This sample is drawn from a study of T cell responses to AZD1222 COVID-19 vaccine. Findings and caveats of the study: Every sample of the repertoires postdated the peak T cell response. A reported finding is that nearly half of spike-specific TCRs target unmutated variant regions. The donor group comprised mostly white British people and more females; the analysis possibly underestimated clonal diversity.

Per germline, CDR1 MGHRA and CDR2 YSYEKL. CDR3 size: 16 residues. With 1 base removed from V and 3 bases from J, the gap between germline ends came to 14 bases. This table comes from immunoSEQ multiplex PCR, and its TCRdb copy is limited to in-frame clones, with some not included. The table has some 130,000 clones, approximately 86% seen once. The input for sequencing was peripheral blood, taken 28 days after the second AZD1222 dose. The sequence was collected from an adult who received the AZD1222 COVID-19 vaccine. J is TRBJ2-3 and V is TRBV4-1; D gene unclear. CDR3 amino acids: CASSQVDMGFTDTQYF. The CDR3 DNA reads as TGCGCCAGCAGCCAAGTTGACATGGGATTTACAGATACGCAGTATTTT.